A single sample is the source of the 4 T cell receptor beta chains below, sequenced in a study of cytomegalovirus exposure and HLA in healthy donors. The PCR had 60 Vbeta and 13 Jbeta primers. Sequencing was performed with immunoSEQ multiplex PCR; in TCRdb, only in-frame clones are kept and a portion is missing. The sample shows some 70,000 clones, about 70% of them seen only once. Material for sequencing was PBMCs. The receptors shown here come from a woman under 40 in good health and CMV-seronegative.

The chain links TRBV6-5 to TRBJ2-7; D not resolved. This CDR3 contains 15 residues. CDR1 is MNHEY, CDR2 SVGAGI, per germline. V was cut by 0 bases and J by 7 bases, with 16 bases left in between. The CDR3 bases are TGTGCCAGCAGTTACTCGACTCTGTCAGCTGCAGAGCAGTACTTC. It translates to CASSYSTLSAAEQYF.

This clone was seen a few times. The chain uses TRBV5-6 and TRBJ1-5; possibly TRBD1 for D (5 bases). Looked up from germline, CDR1 is SGHDT and CDR2 is YYEEEE. Trimming cost V 1 base and J 0 bases, with 11 bases left between them. The CDR3 has 16 amino acids. The CDR3: CASSLLGQYSNQPQHF. The CDR3, as DNA: TGTGCCAGCAGCTTGCTGGGGCAGTATAGCAATCAGCCCCAGCATTTT.

The rearrangement links TRBV6-1 to TRBJ2-7; TRBD1 matches at 8 bases. The germline gives CDR1 MNHNS, CDR2 SASEGT. Germline trimming cut 5 bases from V and 0 bases from J; bases unmatched to any gene: 6. The CDR3 loop spans 15 amino acids. The CDR3 coding sequence is TGTGCCAGCAGTCCCACAGGGGGGCCCTCCTACGAGCAGTACTTC. It specifies CASSPTGGPSYEQYF.

This clone was seen a few times. The chain carries TRBV2 and TRBJ1-5; 7 bases are a match to TRBD1. The junction had 10 bases not matched to a gene; V was cut back by 6 bases and J by 5 bases. The germline V gene has CDR1 SNHLY and CDR2 FYNNEI. The CDR3 runs 15 residues. The CDR3 DNA reads TGTGCCAGCAGGGACGACAGGGATTTCGATCAGCCCCAGCATTTT. Residues: CASRDDRDFDQPQHF.